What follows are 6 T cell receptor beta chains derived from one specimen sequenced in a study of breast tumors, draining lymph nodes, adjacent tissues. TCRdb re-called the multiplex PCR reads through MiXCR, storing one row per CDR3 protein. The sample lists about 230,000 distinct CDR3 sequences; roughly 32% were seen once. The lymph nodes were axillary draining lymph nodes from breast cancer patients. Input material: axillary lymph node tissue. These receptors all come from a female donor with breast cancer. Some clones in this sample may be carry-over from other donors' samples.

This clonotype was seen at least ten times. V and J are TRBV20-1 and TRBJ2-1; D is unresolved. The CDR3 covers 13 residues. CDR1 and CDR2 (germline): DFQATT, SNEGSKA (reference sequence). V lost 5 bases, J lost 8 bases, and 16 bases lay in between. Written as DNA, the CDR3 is TGCAGTGCTGCCCTTGGTTTCTTGGATGAGCAGTTCTTC. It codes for CSAALGFLDEQFF.

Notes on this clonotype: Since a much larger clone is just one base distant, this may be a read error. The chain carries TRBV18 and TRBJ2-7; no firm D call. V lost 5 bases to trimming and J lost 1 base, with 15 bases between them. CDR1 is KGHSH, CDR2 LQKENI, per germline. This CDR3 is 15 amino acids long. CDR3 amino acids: CASSVPDAGSYEQYF. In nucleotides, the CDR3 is TGTGCCAGCTCAGTACCTGATGCCGGATCCTACGAGCAGTACTTC.

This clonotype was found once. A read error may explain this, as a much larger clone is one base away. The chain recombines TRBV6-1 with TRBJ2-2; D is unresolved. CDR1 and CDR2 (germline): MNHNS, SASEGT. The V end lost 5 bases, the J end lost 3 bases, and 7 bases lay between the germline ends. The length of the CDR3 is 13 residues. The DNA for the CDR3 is TGTGCCAGCAGTCCACTTCACACCGGGGAGCTGTTTTTT. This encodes CASSPLHTGELFF.

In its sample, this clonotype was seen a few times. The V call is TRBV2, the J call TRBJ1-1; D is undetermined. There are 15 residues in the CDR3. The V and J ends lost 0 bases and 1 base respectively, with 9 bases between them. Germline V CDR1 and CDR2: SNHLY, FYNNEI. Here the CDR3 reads CASSEARAGNTEAFF. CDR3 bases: TGTGCCAGCAGTGAAGCCCGGGCAGGGAACACTGAAGCTTTCTTT.

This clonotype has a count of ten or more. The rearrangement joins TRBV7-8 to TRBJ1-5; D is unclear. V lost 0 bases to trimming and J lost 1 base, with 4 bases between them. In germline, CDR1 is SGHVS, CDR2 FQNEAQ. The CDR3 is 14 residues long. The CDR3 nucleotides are TGTGCCAGCAGCTTAGCGGGAAGCAATCAGCCCCAGCATTTT. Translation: CASSLAGSNQPQHF.

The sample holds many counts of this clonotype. Written as DNA, the CDR3 is TGTGCCAGCAGTTTGGGCGTTACCTACAATGAGCAGTTCTTC. This codes for CASSLGVTYNEQFF. The chain is built from TRBV27 and TRBJ2-1; D remains unclear. V gave up 3 bases and J gave up 2 bases, with 8 bases separating them. The CDR3 extends over 14 amino acids. From germline, CDR1 is MNHEY and CDR2 SMNVEV (reference sequence).